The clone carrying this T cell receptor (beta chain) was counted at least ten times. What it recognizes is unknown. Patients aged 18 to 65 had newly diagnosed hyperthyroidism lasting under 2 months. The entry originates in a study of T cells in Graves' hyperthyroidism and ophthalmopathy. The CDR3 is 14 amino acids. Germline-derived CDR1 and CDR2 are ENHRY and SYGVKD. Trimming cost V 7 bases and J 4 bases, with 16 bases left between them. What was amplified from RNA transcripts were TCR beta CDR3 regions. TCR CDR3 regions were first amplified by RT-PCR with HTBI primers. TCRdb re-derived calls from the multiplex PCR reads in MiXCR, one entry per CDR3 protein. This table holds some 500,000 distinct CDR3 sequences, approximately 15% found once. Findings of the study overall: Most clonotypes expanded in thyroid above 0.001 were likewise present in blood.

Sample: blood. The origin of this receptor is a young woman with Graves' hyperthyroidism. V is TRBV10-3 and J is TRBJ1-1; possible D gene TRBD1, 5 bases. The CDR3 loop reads CAITWEQGSTEAFF. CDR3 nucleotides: TGTGCCATCACATGGGAGCAGGGCTCCACTGAAGCTTTCTTT.